One sample yielded the 11 T cell receptor beta chains listed below, sequenced in a study of T cell responses to AZD1222 COVID-19 vaccine. Clones were sequenced by immunoSEQ multiplex PCR, and TCRdb holds only the in-frame ones, with some missing. Of fewer than 120,000 clones listed, around 93% are singletons. The source was peripheral blood, collected on day 0 of AZD1222 vaccination. The receptors here all came from an adult in good health.

This chain uses TRBV12-2 with TRBJ2-1; TRBD2 was called by the table and not checked on the DNA. TRBV12-2 is a pseudogene. The CDR3 is 14 amino acids. CDR3 sequence (DNA): TGTGCAAGTCGCTTAGGTTTCGGGTACAATGAGCAGTTCTTC. The encoded protein is CASRLGFGYNEQFF.

This chain's CDR3 is CASSLGQGVYEQYF. DNA of the CDR3: TGTGCCAGCAGCTTGGGGCAGGGGGTTTACGAGCAGTACTTC. The rearrangement uses TRBV5-8 and TRBJ2-7; 7 bases line up with TRBD1. V lost 0 bases, J lost 4 bases, and 4 bases stayed unmatched. Germline V lookup: CDR1 SGHTS, CDR2 YDEGEE. The CDR3 runs 14 residues.

This chain joins TRBV9 and TRBJ2-5, with 8 bases matching TRBD1. With 2 bases clipped from V and 3 bases from J, the junction kept 6 bases outside the gene matches. Germline V lookup: CDR1 SGDLS, CDR2 YYNGEE. The CDR3 is 15 residues long. CDR3 nucleotide sequence: TGTGCCAGCAGCGTGACAGGGGTCAAGAAAGAGACCCAGTACTTC. Translation gives CASSVTGVKKETQYF.

The gene calls are TRBV24-1 and TRBJ2-2; no clear D. Per germline, CDR1 KGHDR and CDR2 SFDVKD. The CDR3 is 12 amino acids. Trimming removed 5 bases at V and 4 bases at J, with 4 bases between. CDR3 amino acids: CATSGSTGELFF. The DNA of the CDR3 is TGTGCCACCAGTGGAAGCACCGGGGAGCTGTTTTTT.

This clone was counted between two and nine times. The V gene is TRBV2, the J gene TRBJ2-3, with TRBD1 as a possible D gene (6 bases). The CDR3 has 16 residues. V was clipped by 5 bases and J by 0 bases, with 15 bases between them. Germline-derived CDR1 and CDR2 are SNHLY and FYNNEI. In DNA, the CDR3 is TGTGCCAGCAGTTTTTTGACAGGAGTTAGCACAGATACGCAGTATTTT. Translated: CASSFLTGVSTDTQYF.

The chain is built from TRBV24-1 and TRBJ1-4, with no clear D. In germline, CDR1 is KGHDR, CDR2 SFDVKD. This CDR3 is 13 amino acids long. Trimming stripped 4 bases from V and 4 bases from J, with 6 bases between. CDR3 DNA: TGTGCCACCAGTGAACCAAATAATGAAAAACTGTTTTTT. Its protein product is CATSEPNNEKLFF.

The chain joins TRBV27 to TRBJ2-7; D is possibly TRBD1 (6 bases). Germline CDR1 MNHEY, CDR2 SMNVEV (reference sequence). The CDR3 is 15 amino acids. The germline V and J ends were trimmed by 4 bases and 0 bases, with 13 bases remaining between them. The CDR3 loop is CASSSQGTFSYEQYF. In DNA, the CDR3 is TGTGCCAGCAGTTCACAGGGAACCTTCTCCTACGAGCAGTACTTC.

The rearrangement uses TRBV30 and TRBJ2-2, with TRBD2 matching over 12 bases. Germline V gene lookup returns CDR1 GTSNPN and CDR2 SVGIG (reference sequence). V lost 0 bases, J lost 5 bases, and 4 bases stayed unmatched. CDR3 length: 16 residues. The CDR3 nucleotides read TGTGCCTGGAGTGTCCTAGCGGGGGGGCATACCGGGGAGCTGTTTTTT. Translated: CAWSVLAGGHTGELFF.

This clone was recorded only once. This chain links TRBV7-8 with TRBJ1-2, with D possibly matching TRBD1 (6 bases). CDR1 and CDR2 (germline): SGHVS, FQNEAQ. The CDR3 sequence is 15 residues long. Deletions cut 5 bases from V and 2 bases from J, with 15 bases between. CDR3 DNA: TGTGCCAGCAGCATGACTTGGACAGCCAACTATGGCTACACCTTC. It yields the protein CASSMTWTANYGYTF.

A single count supports this clone. The V call is TRBV10-2, the J call TRBJ1-2; no definite D call. The CDR3 consists of 14 residues. The V end was cut by 0 bases, the J end by 7 bases, with 12 bases between. Germline CDR1 and CDR2: WSHSY and SAAADI. This chain's CDR3 is CASSESGQMAGYTF. The CDR3 nucleotides are TGCGCCAGCAGTGAGTCAGGCCAGATGGCTGGCTACACCTTC.

V usage is TRBV6-6 and J usage is TRBJ1-5; 8 bases are shared with TRBD1. The ends lost 4 bases at V and 4 bases at J; junction bases unmatched: 3. The CDR3 runs 14 residues. Germline V CDR1 and CDR2: MNHNY, SVGAGI (reference sequence). CDR3 nucleotides: TGTGCCAGCAGTTCTCGGACAGGGAATCAGCCCCAGCATTTT. Amino acids: CASSSRTGNQPQHF.